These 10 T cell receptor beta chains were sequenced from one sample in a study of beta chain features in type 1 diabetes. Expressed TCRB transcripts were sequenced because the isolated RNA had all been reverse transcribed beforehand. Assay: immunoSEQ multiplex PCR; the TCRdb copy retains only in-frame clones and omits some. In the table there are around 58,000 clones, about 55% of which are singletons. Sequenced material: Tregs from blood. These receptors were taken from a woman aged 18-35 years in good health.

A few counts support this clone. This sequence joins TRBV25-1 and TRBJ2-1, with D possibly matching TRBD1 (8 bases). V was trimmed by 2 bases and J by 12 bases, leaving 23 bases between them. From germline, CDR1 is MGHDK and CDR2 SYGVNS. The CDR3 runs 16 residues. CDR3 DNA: TGTGCCAGCAGTGAAAGAGCGGGACAGGTTCTCCAACGGCAGTTCTTC. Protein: CASSERAGQVLQRQFF.

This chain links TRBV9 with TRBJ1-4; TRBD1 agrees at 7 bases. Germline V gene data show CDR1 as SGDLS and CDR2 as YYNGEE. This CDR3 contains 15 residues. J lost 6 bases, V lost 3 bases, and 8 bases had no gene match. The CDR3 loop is CASSASGTVDEKLFF. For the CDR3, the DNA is TGTGCCAGCAGCGCCTCCGGGACAGTGGATGAAAAACTGTTTTTT.

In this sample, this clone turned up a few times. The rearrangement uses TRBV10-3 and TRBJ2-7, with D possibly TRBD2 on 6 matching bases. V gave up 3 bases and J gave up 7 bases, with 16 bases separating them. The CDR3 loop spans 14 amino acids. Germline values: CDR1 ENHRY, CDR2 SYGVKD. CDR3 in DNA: TGTGCCATCAGTGAACGGGCTAGCGAGAAGGAGCAGTACTTC. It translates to CAISERASEKEQYF.

CDR3: CASSTGDANEKLFF. Here the CDR3 DNA reads TGTGCCAGCAGTACAGGCGATGCTAATGAAAAACTGTTTTTT. The chain links TRBV6-1 to TRBJ1-4, with a tentative D call TRBD1 (5 bases). Germline V CDR1 and CDR2: MNHNS, SASEGT. The CDR3 extends over 14 amino acids. V gave up 5 bases and J gave up 3 bases, with 10 bases separating them.

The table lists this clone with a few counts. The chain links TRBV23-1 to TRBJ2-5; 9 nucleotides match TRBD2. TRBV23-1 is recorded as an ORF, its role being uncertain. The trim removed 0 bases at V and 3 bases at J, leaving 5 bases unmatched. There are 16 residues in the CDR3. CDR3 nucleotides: TGCGCCAGCAGTCAATCTAGGACTAGCGCTAAAGAGACCCAGTACTTC. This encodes CASSQSRTSAKETQYF.

The CDR3 DNA is TGTGCCAGCTCACCCGGACAGTGGGGCACTGAAGCTTTCTTT. Residues: CASSPGQWGTEAFF. This chain links TRBV18 with TRBJ1-1; a weak D match, TRBD1 (6 bases). V lost 3 bases and J 4 bases, leaving 12 bases between the germline ends. There are 14 residues in the CDR3. Germline assignment: CDR1 KGHSH and CDR2 LQKENI.

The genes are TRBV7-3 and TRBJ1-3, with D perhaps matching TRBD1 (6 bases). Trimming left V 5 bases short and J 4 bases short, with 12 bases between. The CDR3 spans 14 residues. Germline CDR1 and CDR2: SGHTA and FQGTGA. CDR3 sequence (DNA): TGTGCCAGCAGCCCAACAGGGTTCGGAAACACCATATATTTT. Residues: CASSPTGFGNTIYF.

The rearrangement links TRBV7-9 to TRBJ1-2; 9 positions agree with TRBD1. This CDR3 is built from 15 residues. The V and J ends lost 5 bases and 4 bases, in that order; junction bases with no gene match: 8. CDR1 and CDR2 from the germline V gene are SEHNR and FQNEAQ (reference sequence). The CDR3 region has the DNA TGTGCCAGCAGCCTAGAAGGGACAGGGATCTATGGCTACACCTTC. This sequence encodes CASSLEGTGIYGYTF. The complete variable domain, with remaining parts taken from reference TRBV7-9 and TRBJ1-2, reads DTGVSQNPRHKITKRGQNVTFRCDPISEHNRLYWYRQTLGQGPEFLTYFQNEAQLEKSRLLSDRFSAERPKGSFSTLEIQRTEQGDSAMYLCASSLEGTGIYGYTFGSGTRLTVV.

The CDR3 spells CASSFPHYYEQYF. The CDR3 coding sequence is TGTGCCAGCAGCTTCCCCCACTACTACGAGCAGTACTTC. This rearrangement joins TRBV7-2 to TRBJ2-7; D gene ambiguous. Trimming cost V 3 bases and J 3 bases, with 9 bases left between them. The CDR3 extends over 13 amino acids. The germline V gene encodes CDR1 SGHTA and CDR2 FQGNSA.

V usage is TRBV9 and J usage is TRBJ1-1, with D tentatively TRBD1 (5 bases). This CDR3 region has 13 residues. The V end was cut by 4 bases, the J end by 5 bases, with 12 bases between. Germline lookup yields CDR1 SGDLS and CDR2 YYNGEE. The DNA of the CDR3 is TGTGCCAGCAGCCCTCCAAGGGGTACTGAAGCTTTCTTT. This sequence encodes CASSPPRGTEAFF.